Listed here is a single T cell receptor (beta chain). No antigen is known for it. The germline V gene encodes CDR1 SGHTA and CDR2 FQGTGA. Losses at the gene ends were 2 bases for V and 1 base for J; bases not matched to a gene: 16. The CDR3 length is 21 residues. These data originate in a study of beta chain features in type 1 diabetes. Study in general: Examination covered some 99,000,000 sorted cells spanning all samples. General observations from the study: Shorter TCRB CDR3s, moderately but significantly so, marked every one of the four CD4+ subsets in Type 1 diabetes patients. For patients, the naive, central memory and Treg TCRB repertoires appeared more alike than for healthy donors.

Investigators reverse transcribed all isolated RNA, so they sequenced expressed TCRB transcripts. Assay: immunoSEQ multiplex PCR; the TCRdb copy retains only in-frame clones and omits some. The data contain about 27,000 clones, roughly three fifths of them singletons. Markers CD45RO/CCR7/CD25/CD127/CD95/CD27 served to sort CD4+ naive, central memory, regulatory and stem cell-like memory cells. J is TRBJ2-4 and V is TRBV7-3; 11 bases line up with TRBD2. The source of this sequence is a young woman with type 1 diabetes. The sample comprised Tregs from blood. CDR3 region: CASSLFGFGTSGDGAKNIQYF. Here the CDR3 DNA reads TGTGCCAGCAGCTTATTCGGTTTCGGGACTAGCGGAGATGGGGCCAAAAACATTCAGTACTTC.